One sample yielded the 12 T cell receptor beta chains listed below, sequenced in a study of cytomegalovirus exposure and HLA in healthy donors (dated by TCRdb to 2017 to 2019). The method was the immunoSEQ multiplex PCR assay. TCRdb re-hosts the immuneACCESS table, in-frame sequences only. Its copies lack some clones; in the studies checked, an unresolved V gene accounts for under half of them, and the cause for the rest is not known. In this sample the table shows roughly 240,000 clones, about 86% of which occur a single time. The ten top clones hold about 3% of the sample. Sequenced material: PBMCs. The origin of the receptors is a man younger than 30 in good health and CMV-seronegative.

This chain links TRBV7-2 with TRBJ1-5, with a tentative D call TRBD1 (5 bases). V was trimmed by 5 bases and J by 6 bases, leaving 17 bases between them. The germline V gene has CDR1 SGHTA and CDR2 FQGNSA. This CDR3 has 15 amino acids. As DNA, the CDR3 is TGTGCCAGCAGCCTGATGGTGTCAGGGTTTCAGCCCCAGCATTTT. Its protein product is CASSLMVSGFQPQHF.

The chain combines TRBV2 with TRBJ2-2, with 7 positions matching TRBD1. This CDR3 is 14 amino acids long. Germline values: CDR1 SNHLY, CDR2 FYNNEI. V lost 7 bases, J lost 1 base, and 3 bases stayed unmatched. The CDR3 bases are TGTGCCAGCATTCGGGACAGGAACACCGGGGAGCTGTTTTTT. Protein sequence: CASIRDRNTGELFF.

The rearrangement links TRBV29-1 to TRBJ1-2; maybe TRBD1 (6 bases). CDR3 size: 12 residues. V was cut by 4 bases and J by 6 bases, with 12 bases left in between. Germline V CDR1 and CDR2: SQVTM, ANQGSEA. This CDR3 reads CSVVGQGNGYTF. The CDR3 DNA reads TGCAGCGTTGTTGGCCAGGGGAATGGCTACACCTTC. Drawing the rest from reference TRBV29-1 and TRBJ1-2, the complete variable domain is SAVISQKPSRDICQRGTSLTIQCQVDSQVTMMFWYRQQPGQSLTLIATANQGSEATYESGFVIDKFPISRPNLTFSTLTVSNMSPEDSSIYLCSVVGQGNGYTFGSGTRLTVV.

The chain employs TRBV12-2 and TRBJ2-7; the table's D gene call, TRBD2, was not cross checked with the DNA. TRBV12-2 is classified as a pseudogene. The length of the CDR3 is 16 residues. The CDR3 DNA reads TGTGCAAGTCGCCCCTCCAGGGACTTCCTTCCCTACGAGCAGTACTTC. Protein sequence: CASRPSRDFLPYEQYF.

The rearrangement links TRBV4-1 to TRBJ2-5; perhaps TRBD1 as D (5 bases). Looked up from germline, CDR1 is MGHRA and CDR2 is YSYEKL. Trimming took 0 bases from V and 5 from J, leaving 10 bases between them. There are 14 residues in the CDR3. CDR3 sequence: CASSQDQGRETQYF. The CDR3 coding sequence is TGCGCCAGCAGCCAAGATCAGGGCAGGGAGACCCAGTACTTC.

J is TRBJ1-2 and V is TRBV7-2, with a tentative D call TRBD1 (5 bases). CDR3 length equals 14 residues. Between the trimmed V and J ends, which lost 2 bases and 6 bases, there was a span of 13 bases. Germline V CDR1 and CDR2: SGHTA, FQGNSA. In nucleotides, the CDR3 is TGTGCCAGCAGCTTAAAGGTCCAGGGAAATGGCTACACCTTC. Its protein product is CASSLKVQGNGYTF. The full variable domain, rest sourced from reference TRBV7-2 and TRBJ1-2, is GAGVSQSPSNKVTEKGKDVELRCDPISGHTALYWYRQSLGQGLEFLIYFQGNSAPDKSGLPSDRFSAERTGGSVSTLTIQRTQQEDSAVYLCASSLKVQGNGYTFGSGTRLTVV.

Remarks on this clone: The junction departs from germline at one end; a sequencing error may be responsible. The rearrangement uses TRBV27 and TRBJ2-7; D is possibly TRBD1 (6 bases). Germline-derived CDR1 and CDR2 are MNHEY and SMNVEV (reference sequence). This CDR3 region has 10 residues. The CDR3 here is CAIIGKGQPF. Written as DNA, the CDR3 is TGTGCCATAATTGGGAAAGGACAGCCCTTC.

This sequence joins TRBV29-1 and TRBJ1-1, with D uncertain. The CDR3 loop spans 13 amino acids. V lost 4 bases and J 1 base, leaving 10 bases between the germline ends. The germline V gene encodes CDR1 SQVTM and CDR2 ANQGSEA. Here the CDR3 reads CSVAGIGNTEAFF. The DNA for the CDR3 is TGCAGCGTTGCGGGGATAGGGAACACTGAAGCTTTCTTT.

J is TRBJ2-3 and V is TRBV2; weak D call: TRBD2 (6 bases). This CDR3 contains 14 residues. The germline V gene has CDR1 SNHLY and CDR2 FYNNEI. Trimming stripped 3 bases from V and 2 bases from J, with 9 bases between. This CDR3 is CASSERGLTDTQYF. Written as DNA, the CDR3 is TGTGCCAGCAGTGAGCGGGGCCTCACAGATACGCAGTATTTT.

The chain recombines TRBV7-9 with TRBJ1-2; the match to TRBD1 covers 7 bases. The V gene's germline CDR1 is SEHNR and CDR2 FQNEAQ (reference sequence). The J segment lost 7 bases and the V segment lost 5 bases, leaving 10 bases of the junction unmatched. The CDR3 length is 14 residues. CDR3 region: CASSLPTGWGGYTF. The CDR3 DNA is TGTGCCAGCAGCCTCCCGACAGGGTGGGGTGGCTACACCTTC.

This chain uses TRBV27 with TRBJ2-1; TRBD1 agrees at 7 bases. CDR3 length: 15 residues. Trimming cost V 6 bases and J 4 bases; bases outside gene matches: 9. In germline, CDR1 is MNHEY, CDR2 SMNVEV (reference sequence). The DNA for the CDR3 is TGTGCCAGCAGCTTAGGACAGGCGATATACAATGAGCAGTTCTTC. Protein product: CASSLGQAIYNEQFF.

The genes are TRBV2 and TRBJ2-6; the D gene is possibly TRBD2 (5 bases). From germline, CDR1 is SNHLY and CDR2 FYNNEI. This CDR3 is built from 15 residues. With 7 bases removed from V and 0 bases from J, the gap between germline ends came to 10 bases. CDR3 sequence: CASKLGSSGANVLTF. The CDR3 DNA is TGTGCCAGCAAGTTAGGGAGCTCTGGGGCCAACGTCCTGACTTTC.